This note documents a single T cell receptor (beta chain) sequence. The target antigen is unknown. Trimming cost V 4 bases and J 7 bases; bases outside gene matches: 8. The CDR3 is 15 amino acids. Germline CDR1 is SGHRS and CDR2 is YFSETQ. Presence of unique molecular identifiers characterized the TCR beta cDNA libraries. From the PCR reads, TCRdb called clonotypes with MiXCR, one entry per CDR3 protein. The table includes some 500,000 distinct CDR3 sequences, under 55% detected once. This record belongs to a study of post-analysis software for immune sequencing data. General observations from the study: The study found significantly lower normalized Chao1 diversity in multiple sclerosis patients than in controls. Same-batch preparations were strongly co-clustered by F measure. Comparison of patients with controls showed five TRBV segments more frequent in patients, TRBV5-6, TRBV5-1 and TRBV20-1 among them.

This clonotype was obtained from a girl under 18 with multiple sclerosis. The sequencing sample was made of blood. J is TRBJ2-1 and V is TRBV5-1; TRBD1 matches at 10 bases. The CDR3 region is CASSVDRGRRNEQFF. The CDR3 DNA sequence: TGCGCCAGCAGCGTTGACAGGGGGCGTAGAAATGAGCAGTTCTTC.